These 19 T cell receptor beta chains were sequenced from one sample in a study of cytomegalovirus exposure and HLA in healthy donors. The PCR used 60 Vbeta and 13 Jbeta primers. Data came from immunoSEQ multiplex PCR; TCRdb stores just in-frame clones and leaves some out. The sample's table shows 65,000 to 85,000 clones. Sample: PBMCs. Receptors were obtained from a female donor in good health and CMV-seropositive.

The chain has TRBV19 and TRBJ1-5, with no clear D. The CDR3 covers 14 residues. The V gene's germline CDR1 is LNHDA and CDR2 SQIVND (reference sequence). Trimming left V 7 bases short and J 6 bases short, with 16 bases between. The CDR3 spells CASIPTSTGQPQHF. CDR3 nucleotides: TGTGCCAGTATCCCGACATCAACCGGTCAGCCCCAGCATTTT.

V usage is TRBV28 and J usage is TRBJ2-7, with 9 bases identical to TRBD1. With V trimmed by 4 bases and J by 4 bases, 5 bases remained unmatched. This CDR3 contains 14 residues. Germline CDR1 MDHEN, CDR2 SYDVKM. DNA of the CDR3: TGTGCCAGCAGTTCCGGGACAGGGAGATACGAGCAGTACTTC. Translation: CASSSGTGRYEQYF.

The chain joins TRBV28 to TRBJ2-5; 8 bases align to TRBD1. V shed 7 bases and J 5 bases; nucleotides not matched to a gene: 3. The CDR3 sequence is 12 residues long. Germline assignment: CDR1 MDHEN and CDR2 SYDVKM. The CDR3 is CASTTGGETQYF. As DNA, the CDR3 is TGTGCCAGCACCACAGGGGGGGAGACCCAGTACTTC.

This chain connects TRBV19 to TRBJ2-1; 8 bases fit TRBD2. Germline V gene lookup returns CDR1 LNHDA and CDR2 SQIVND (reference sequence). The CDR3 totals 16 residues. V lost 3 bases, J lost 5 bases, and 9 bases stayed unmatched. The CDR3: CASSMLAGGNHNEQFF. The CDR3 DNA reads as TGTGCCAGTAGTATGTTGGCGGGAGGCAACCACAATGAGCAGTTCTTC.

The chain combines TRBV2 with TRBJ2-1; D is unclear. This CDR3 region has 13 residues. The ends were cut back, 6 bases at V and 0 bases at J, with 6 bases in the middle. The V gene's germline CDR1 is SNHLY and CDR2 FYNNEI. The CDR3 DNA is TGTGCCAGCAGGGTGAGCTCCTACAATGAGCAGTTCTTC. Its translation is CASRVSSYNEQFF. Supplemented by reference TRBV2 and TRBJ2-1, the full variable domain reads EPEVTQTPSHQVTQMGQEVILRCVPISNHLYFYWYRQILGQKVEFLVSFYNNEISEKSEIFDDQFSVERPDGSNFTLKIRSTKLEDSAMYFCASRVSSYNEQFFGPGTRLTVL.

The gene calls are TRBV10-1 and TRBJ1-4; 9 nucleotides line up with TRBD1. The J segment lost 8 bases and the V segment lost 7 bases, leaving 11 bases of the junction unmatched. The V gene's germline CDR1 is WNHNN and CDR2 SYGVQD (reference sequence). The CDR3 loop spans 15 amino acids. DNA of the CDR3: TGCGCCAGCAATTACAGGGGGCCTCGGGGAGAAAAACTGTTTTTT. Amino acids: CASNYRGPRGEKLFF.

The CDR3 spells CASRGGASSYEQYF. CDR3 coding DNA: TGTGCCAGCAGGGGAGGGGCTTCGTCCTACGAGCAGTACTTC. The V call is TRBV6-5, the J call TRBJ2-7; 7 nucleotides align to TRBD2. The CDR3 length is 14 residues. Germline assignment: CDR1 MNHEY and CDR2 SVGAGI. With V trimmed by 6 bases and J by 1 base, 6 bases remained unmatched.

This sequence joins TRBV30 and TRBJ1-2; D not certain. V shed 1 base and J shed 2 bases, with 5 bases lying between them. Germline V lookup: CDR1 GTSNPN, CDR2 SVGIG (reference sequence). The CDR3 is 12 amino acids. The CDR3 protein is CAWSGQNYGYTF. DNA for the CDR3: TGTGCCTGGAGTGGCCAGAACTATGGCTACACCTTC.

The chain recombines TRBV28 with TRBJ1-1; D is unresolved. Germline CDR1 MDHEN, CDR2 SYDVKM. V gave up 7 bases and J gave up 6 bases, with 18 bases separating them. This CDR3 contains 14 residues. The CDR3 spells CASTPGVVRAEAFF. The CDR3 coding sequence is TGTGCCAGCACCCCCGGTGTCGTAAGAGCTGAAGCTTTCTTT.

The rearrangement uses TRBV7-2 and TRBJ2-3; D call uncertain. The CDR3 loop spans 12 amino acids. Germline CDR1 reads SGHTA; CDR2 reads FQGNSA. Trimming took off 5 bases at V and 4 bases at J, with 7 bases between the two ends. CDR3 sequence: CASSHYPDTQYF. The CDR3 DNA follows: TGTGCCAGCAGCCACTACCCAGATACGCAGTATTTT.

The CDR3 DNA reads TGTGCCAGCAGTGCGAGTCAGCCCCAGCATTTT. The encoded protein is CASSASQPQHF. This chain uses TRBV6-1 with TRBJ1-5; D remains ambiguous. There are 11 residues in the CDR3. Trimming removed 4 bases at V and 6 bases at J, with 4 bases between. Germline V gives CDR1 MNHNS, CDR2 SASEGT.

V is TRBV29-1 and J is TRBJ1-1; weak D call: TRBD1 (5 bases). This CDR3 spans 13 amino acids. V shed 6 bases and J shed 0 bases, with 11 bases lying between them. Germline lookup yields CDR1 SQVTM and CDR2 ANQGSEA. CDR3 nucleotide sequence: TGCAGCGTAGGGGAAGAATTGAACACTGAAGCTTTCTTT. Translating it yields CSVGEELNTEAFF.

CDR3 protein: CASSLNSASRYDNEQFF. The CDR3 region has the DNA TGTGCCAGCAGTTTAAACTCGGCTAGCAGATACGACAATGAGCAGTTCTTC. The chain joins TRBV28 to TRBJ2-1; D might be TRBD2 (5 bases). V dropped 2 bases and J dropped 5 bases, with 19 bases sitting between them. This CDR3 spans 17 amino acids. Germline assignment: CDR1 MDHEN and CDR2 SYDVKM.

J is TRBJ1-4 and V is TRBV5-6, with 12 positions matching TRBD1. The CDR3 has 17 amino acids. In germline, CDR1 is SGHDT, CDR2 YYEEEE. V shed 3 bases, J shed 8 bases, and the junction held 11 bases outside the gene matches. CDR3 bases: TGTGCCAGCAGCTCGACGGGACAGGGGGCAATTACCGAAAAACTGTTTTTT. It specifies CASSSTGQGAITEKLFF.

The chain employs TRBV29-1 and TRBJ2-1; tentative D call: TRBD1 (6 bases). Trimming removed 6 bases from V and 6 bases from J, with 9 bases in between. Per the germline V gene, CDR1 is SQVTM and CDR2 is ANQGSEA. This CDR3 comprises 11 residues. CDR3 bases: TGCAGCGTCCCAGGGGTCAATGAGCAGTTCTTC. It is translated as CSVPGVNEQFF.

The chain carries TRBV29-1 and TRBJ2-1; weak D call: TRBD1 (5 bases). V dropped 4 bases and J dropped 6 bases, with 13 bases sitting between them. CDR1 is SQVTM and CDR2 is ANQGSEA in the germline V gene. This CDR3 contains 13 residues. CDR3 sequence (DNA): TGCAGCGTTGTAAATTGGCAGGGCAATGAGCAGTTCTTC. Protein sequence: CSVVNWQGNEQFF.

The V and J genes are TRBV6-5 and TRBJ1-2; no reliable D call. Between the trimmed V and J ends, which lost 0 bases and 2 bases, there was a span of 13 bases. This CDR3 spans 16 amino acids. Germline CDR1 MNHEY, CDR2 SVGAGI. As DNA, the CDR3 is TGTGCCAGCAGTTACTCGATTCCGGCCAGGAACTATGGCTACACCTTC. Residues: CASSYSIPARNYGYTF.

The chain recombines TRBV15 with TRBJ2-7, with 10 bases matching TRBD1. V lost 5 bases and J lost 5; bases outside the gene matches: 3. This CDR3 is built from 13 residues. CDR1 LNHNV and CDR2 YYDKDF come from the germline V gene (reference sequence). This chain's CDR3 is CATSGQGGNEQYF. CDR3 DNA sequence: TGTGCCACCAGCGGACAGGGGGGTAACGAGCAGTACTTC.

The chain recombines TRBV2 with TRBJ1-5, with 8 bases identical to TRBD1. The germline gives CDR1 SNHLY, CDR2 FYNNEI. With V trimmed by 6 bases and J by 5 bases, 6 bases remained unmatched. This CDR3 has 14 residues. CDR3: CASRRQGFDQPQHF. In DNA form, the CDR3 reads TGTGCCAGCAGGCGACAGGGGTTCGATCAGCCCCAGCATTTT. The full variable domain, rest sourced from reference TRBV2 and TRBJ1-5, is EPEVTQTPSHQVTQMGQEVILRCVPISNHLYFYWYRQILGQKVEFLVSFYNNEISEKSEIFDDQFSVERPDGSNFTLKIRSTKLEDSAMYFCASRRQGFDQPQHFGDGTRLSIL.